This T cell receptor beta chain is drawn from a study of tumor-infiltrating lymphocytes in localized non-small cell lung cancer. V lost 5 bases and J lost 1, with 14 bases in between. This CDR3 has 15 amino acids. Germline V gene sequence: CDR1 SGHAT, CDR2 FQNNGV. Study-level points and caveats: Higher tumor T cell infiltration than in uninvolved lung was supported by TCRbeta sequencing. T-cell fraction did not differ between immunotypes IM1 and IM2. TCR sequencing covered a subset of patients with enough tissue.

Turning to this clone: No antigen is known for it.

Data came from immunoSEQ multiplex PCR; TCRdb stores just in-frame clones and leaves some out. The data show around 10,000 clones, with around 64% seen just once and approximately 10% held by the top ten. The chain combines TRBV11-2 with TRBJ1-1; D is unresolved. Sequenced sample: uninvolved lung tissue not adjacent to the tumor. This clonotype originated in a human donor with non-small cell lung cancer. The CDR3 is CASSPSIRPNTEAFF. The CDR3 DNA reads as TGTGCCAGCAGCCCATCTATCCGTCCGAACACTGAAGCTTTCTTT.